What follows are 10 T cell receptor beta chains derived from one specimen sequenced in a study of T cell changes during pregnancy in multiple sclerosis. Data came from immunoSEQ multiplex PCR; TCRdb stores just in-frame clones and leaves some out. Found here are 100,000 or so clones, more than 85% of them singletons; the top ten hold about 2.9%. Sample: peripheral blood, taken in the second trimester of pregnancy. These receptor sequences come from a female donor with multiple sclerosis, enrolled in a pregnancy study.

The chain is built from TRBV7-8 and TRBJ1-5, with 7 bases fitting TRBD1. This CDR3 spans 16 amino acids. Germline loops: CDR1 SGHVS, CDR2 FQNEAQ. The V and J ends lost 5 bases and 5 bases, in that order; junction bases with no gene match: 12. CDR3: CASSATRFTGDQPQHF. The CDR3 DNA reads TGTGCCAGCAGCGCCACTAGATTTACAGGGGATCAGCCCCAGCATTTT.

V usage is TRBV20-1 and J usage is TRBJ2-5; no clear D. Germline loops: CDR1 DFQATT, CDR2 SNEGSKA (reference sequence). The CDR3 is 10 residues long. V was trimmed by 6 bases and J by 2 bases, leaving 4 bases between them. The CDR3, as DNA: TGCAGTGCCAGGCAAGAGACCCAGTACTTC. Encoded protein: CSARQETQYF.

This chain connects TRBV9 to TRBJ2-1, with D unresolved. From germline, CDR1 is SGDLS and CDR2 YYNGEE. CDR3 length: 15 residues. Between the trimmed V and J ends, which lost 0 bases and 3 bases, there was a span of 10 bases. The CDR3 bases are TGTGCCAGCAGCGTAGGCCCACCGGGCTACAATGAGCAGTTCTTC. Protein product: CASSVGPPGYNEQFF.

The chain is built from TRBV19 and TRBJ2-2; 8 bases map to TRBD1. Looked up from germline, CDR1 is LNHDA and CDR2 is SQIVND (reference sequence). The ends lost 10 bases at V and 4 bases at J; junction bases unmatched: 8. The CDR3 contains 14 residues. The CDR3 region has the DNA TGTGCCAACTCTGGACAGGGATTCACCGGGGAGCTGTTTTTT. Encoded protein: CANSGQGFTGELFF.

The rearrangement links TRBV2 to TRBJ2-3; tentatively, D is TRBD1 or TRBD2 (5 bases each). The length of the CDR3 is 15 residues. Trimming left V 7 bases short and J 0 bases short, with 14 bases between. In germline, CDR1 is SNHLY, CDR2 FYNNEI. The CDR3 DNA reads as TGTGCCAGCACTGACAGCGGCTCTAGCACAGATACGCAGTATTTT. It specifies CASTDSGSSTDTQYF.

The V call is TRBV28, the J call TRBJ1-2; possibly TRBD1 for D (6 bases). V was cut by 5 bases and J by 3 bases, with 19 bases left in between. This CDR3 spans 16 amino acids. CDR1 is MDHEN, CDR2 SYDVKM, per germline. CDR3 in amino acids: CASSIYLRAGDYGYTF. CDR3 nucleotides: TGTGCCAGCAGTATCTATCTGCGGGCAGGGGACTATGGCTACACCTTC.

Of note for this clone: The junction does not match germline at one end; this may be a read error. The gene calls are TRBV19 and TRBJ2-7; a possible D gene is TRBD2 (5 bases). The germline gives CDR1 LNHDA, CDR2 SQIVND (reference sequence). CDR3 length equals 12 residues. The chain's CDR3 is CASSIDGREPYF. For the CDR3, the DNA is TGTGCCAGTAGTATAGATGGAAGGGAGCCGTACTTC.

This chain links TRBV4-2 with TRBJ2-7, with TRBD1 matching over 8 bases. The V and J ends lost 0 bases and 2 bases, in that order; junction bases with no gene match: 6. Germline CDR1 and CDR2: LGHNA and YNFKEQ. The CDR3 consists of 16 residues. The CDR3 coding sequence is TGTGCCAGCAGCCAAGAGGGACAGGACCCTACCTACGAGCAGTACTTC. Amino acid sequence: CASSQEGQDPTYEQYF.

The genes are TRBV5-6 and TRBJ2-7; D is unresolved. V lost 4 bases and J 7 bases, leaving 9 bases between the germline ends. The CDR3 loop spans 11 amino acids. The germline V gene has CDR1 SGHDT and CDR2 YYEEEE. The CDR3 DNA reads TGTGCCAGCAGCCTCCAGGCAGAGCAGTACTTC. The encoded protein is CASSLQAEQYF. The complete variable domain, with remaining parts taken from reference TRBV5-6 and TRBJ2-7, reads DAGVTQSPTHLIKTRGQQVTLRCSPKSGHDTVSWYQQALGQGPQFIFQYYEEEERQRGNFPDRFSGHQFPNYSSELNVNALLLGDSALYLCASSLQAEQYFGPGTRLTVT.

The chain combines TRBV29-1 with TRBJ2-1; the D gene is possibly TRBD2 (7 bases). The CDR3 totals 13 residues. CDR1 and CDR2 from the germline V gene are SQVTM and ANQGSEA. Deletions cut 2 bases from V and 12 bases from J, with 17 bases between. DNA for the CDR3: TGCAGCGTTGAATGGGGAGGGGGGAATTTGCAGTTCTTC. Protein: CSVEWGGGNLQFF.